One sample yielded the 13 T cell receptor beta chains listed below, sequenced in a study of T-cell reconstitution after alpha-beta-depleted transplantation in children. Unique molecular identifiers were built into the TCRbeta library. TCRdb analysed the PCR reads with MiXCR anew, one entry per CDR3 protein. The data contain approximately 650,000 distinct CDR3 sequences, roughly 13% of them singletons. Sequenced material: PBMCs, taken before TCRalphabeta/CD19-depleted stem cell transplant. The receptors come from a girl between 2 and 10 years old with congenital amegakaryocytic thrombocytopenia, due to receive a stem cell transplant.

This clonotype was picked up many times. This chain links TRBV5-1 with TRBJ1-2; D is perhaps TRBD1 (5 bases). Germline values: CDR1 SGHRS, CDR2 YFSETQ. The CDR3 contains 14 residues. V lost 0 bases to trimming and J lost 3 bases, with 9 bases between them. CDR3 sequence reads: CASSLVGGDYGYTF. The CDR3 DNA is TGCGCCAGCAGCTTGGTTGGAGGGGACTATGGCTACACCTTC. Full variable domain (rest looked up from reference TRBV5-1 and TRBJ1-2): KAGVTQTPRYLIKTRGQQVTLSCSPISGHRSVSWYQQTPGQGLQFLFEYFSETQRNKGNFPGRFSGRQFSNSRSEMNVSTLELGDSALYLCASSLVGGDYGYTFGSGTRLTVV.

This clonotype was counted ten times or more. The CDR3 reads CASSLGSNTDTQYF. CDR3 nucleotides: TGTGCCAGCAGCTTAGGGTCTAACACAGATACGCAGTATTTT. The chain links TRBV7-9 to TRBJ2-3; no clear D gene. The CDR3 sequence is 14 residues long. From germline, CDR1 is SEHNR and CDR2 FQNEAQ (reference sequence). Trimming stripped 1 base from V and 2 bases from J, with 7 bases between.

This clonotype has more than one count but fewer than ten. V is TRBV29-1 and J is TRBJ2-7, with 8 bases identical to TRBD1. J lost 3 bases, V lost 6 bases, and 10 bases had no gene match. This CDR3 contains 14 residues. The germline V gene encodes CDR1 SQVTM and CDR2 ANQGSEA. In DNA form, the CDR3 reads TGCAGCGTCGCCAGACGACAGGGGTACTACGAGCAGTACTTC. Encoded protein: CSVARRQGYYEQYF.

The chain uses TRBV10-3 and TRBJ1-5; perhaps TRBD1 as D (6 bases). The CDR3 has 15 residues. Deletions cut 3 bases from V and 11 bases from J, with 20 bases between. Germline V gene sequence: CDR1 ENHRY, CDR2 SYGVKD. For the CDR3, the DNA is TGTGCCATCAGTGACCCGGGACAACGGGGGGAGTCCCAGCATTTT. It is translated as CAISDPGQRGESQHF.

This clonotype was seen many times. This chain joins TRBV6-5 and TRBJ2-1; D is undetermined. Germline CDR1 and CDR2: MNHEY and SVGAGI. The CDR3 has 11 amino acids. V dropped 0 bases and J dropped 9 bases, with 3 bases sitting between them. In nucleotides, the CDR3 is TGTGCCAGCAGTTACTCGGGTGAGCAGTTCTTC. Translation: CASSYSGEQFF.

Ten or more counts support this clonotype. The chain is built from TRBV12-3 or TRBV12-4 and TRBJ2-7, with a weak D call TRBD2 (6 bases). Trimming took off 9 bases at V and 3 bases at J, with 21 bases between the two ends. The length of the CDR3 is 15 residues. The CDR3 DNA follows: TGTGCCAGTGGACTTGCGCCTGGGACTGTCTACGAGCAGTACTTC. Translation: CASGLAPGTVYEQYF.

This clonotype turned up a few times. The rearrangement joins TRBV7-2 to TRBJ2-6; D is undetermined. CDR1 is SGHTA and CDR2 is FQGNSA in the germline V gene. V was cut by 2 bases and J by 2 bases, with 13 bases left in between. This CDR3 spans 17 amino acids. CDR3 in amino acids: CASSLTYSVPGANVLTF. The CDR3 DNA follows: TGTGCCAGCAGCTTAACTTATTCGGTCCCTGGGGCCAACGTCCTGACTTTC.

A note on this clonotype: A read error is likely, as this CDR3 ends without the conserved phenylalanine or tryptophan. The chain links TRBV3-1 to TRBJ1-1; D may be TRBD1 (5 bases). This CDR3 is built from 14 residues. V was pared by 3 bases and J by 8 bases, with 16 bases between. The germline gives CDR1 LGHDT, CDR2 YNNKEL (reference sequence). The CDR3 region is CASSQLGGSSEAFL. In DNA, the CDR3 is TGTGCCAGCAGCCAGTTGGGGGGGTCTTCCGAAGCTTTCTTA.

This sequence joins TRBV7-2 and TRBJ2-7, with 9 bases matching TRBD2. The germline V gene has CDR1 SGHTA and CDR2 FQGNSA. V shed 1 base, J shed 2 bases, and the junction held 9 bases outside the gene matches. The CDR3 has 17 residues. The CDR3: CASSLGISLAGPYEQYF. The CDR3 region has the DNA TGTGCCAGCAGCTTAGGAATAAGTCTAGCGGGACCCTACGAGCAGTACTTC.

The rearrangement links TRBV2 to TRBJ2-5; weak D call: TRBD2 (5 bases). This CDR3 comprises 12 residues. V dropped 5 bases and J dropped 5 bases, with 9 bases sitting between them. From germline, CDR1 is SNHLY and CDR2 FYNNEI. In DNA, the CDR3 is TGTGCCAGCAGTACGGGGATTGAGACCCAGTACTTC. Its protein product is CASSTGIETQYF.

For this clonotype: A read error is possible here, since a much larger clone lies one base away. The rearrangement links TRBV12-3 or TRBV12-4 to TRBJ2-2; no reliable D call. V was pared by 3 bases and J by 7 bases, with 12 bases between. This CDR3 contains 14 residues. In nucleotides, the CDR3 is TGTGCCAGCAGTTTTGTGGGAAAGGTCGGGGAGCTGTTTTTT. This sequence encodes CASSFVGKVGELFF.

At least ten counts were recorded for this clonotype. The rearrangement joins TRBV5-1 to TRBJ1-1; D is undetermined. CDR3 size: 14 residues. The germline CDR1 and CDR2 sequences are SGHRS and YFSETQ. The ends were cut back, 1 base at V and 4 bases at J, with 11 bases in the middle. CDR3 loop: CASSLMGPGTEAFF. The CDR3 DNA is TGCGCCAGCAGCTTGATGGGTCCGGGCACTGAAGCTTTCTTT.

Many counts were recorded for this clonotype. The chain links TRBV20-1 to TRBJ2-3; 8 bases align to TRBD2. The CDR3 totals 14 residues. The V gene's germline CDR1 is DFQATT and CDR2 SNEGSKA (reference sequence). The CDR3: CSAAEAGATDTQYF. As DNA, the CDR3 is TGCAGCGCGGCCGAAGCGGGAGCGACAGATACGCAGTATTTT.